These 24 T cell receptor beta chains came from one sample sequenced in a study of T cell changes during pregnancy in multiple sclerosis. The data were produced by immunoSEQ multiplex PCR, yet TCRdb's version contains in-frame clones alone and is incomplete. Of 90,000 to 120,000 clones detected, just under 95% appear once; the ten largest clones hold around 0.8%. The sample consisted of peripheral blood, taken in the third trimester of pregnancy. These receptors were obtained from a female donor in good health, enrolled as a control in a pregnancy study.

V and J are TRBV28 and TRBJ1-1; a weak D match, TRBD1 (6 bases). The CDR3 runs 14 residues. Germline V gives CDR1 MDHEN, CDR2 SYDVKM. The ends were cut back, 6 bases at V and 3 bases at J, with 14 bases in the middle. The CDR3 nucleotides are TGTGCCAGCAGGGTCGGGGGGGCGGACACTGAAGCTTTCTTT. The encoded protein is CASRVGGADTEAFF.

The rearrangement links TRBV18 to TRBJ1-3; D unresolved. The V end lost 0 bases, the J end lost 2 bases, and 8 bases lay between the germline ends. Germline CDR1 is KGHSH and CDR2 is LQKENI. CDR3 length: 15 residues. The CDR3 DNA reads TGTGCCAGCTCACCACCGGGCAACCCTGGAAACACCATATATTTT. Translation gives CASSPPGNPGNTIYF.

The rearrangement joins TRBV4-3 to TRBJ2-1; 11 bases are shared with TRBD2. The CDR3 runs to 15 residues. The germline CDR1 and CDR2 sequences are LGHNA and YSLEER. V was clipped by 5 bases and J by 7 bases; unmatched bases: 7. The CDR3 DNA reads TGCGCCAGCAGCTCCCGACTAGCGGGATTAAATGAGCAGTTCTTC. Its protein is CASSSRLAGLNEQFF.

This rearrangement joins TRBV27 to TRBJ1-2; 10 positions agree with TRBD1. This CDR3 spans 17 amino acids. The ends lost 5 bases at V and 3 bases at J; junction bases unmatched: 12. Germline assignment: CDR1 MNHEY and CDR2 SMNVEV (reference sequence). CDR3 loop: CASSATGGAAPYYGYTF. The CDR3 region has the DNA TGTGCCAGCAGTGCGACAGGGGGCGCCGCGCCCTACTATGGCTACACCTTC.

This rearrangement joins TRBV19 to TRBJ1-4, with D perhaps TRBD1 (6 bases). The CDR3 is made up of 15 amino acids. From germline, CDR1 is LNHDA and CDR2 SQIVND (reference sequence). Trimming left V 1 base short and J 1 base short, with 7 bases between. This CDR3 reads CASSIAGVTNEKLFF. The CDR3 DNA is TGTGCCAGTAGTATAGCAGGGGTAACTAATGAAAAACTGTTTTTT.

The chain employs TRBV30 and TRBJ2-7, with 9 nucleotides matching TRBD2. V trimming: 1 base; J trimming: 6 bases; junction bases outside the gene matches: 10. The CDR3 consists of 15 residues. From germline, CDR1 is GTSNPN and CDR2 SVGIG (reference sequence). CDR3 bases: TGTGCCTGGAGTGCCCCAGCGGGGGGAAGGAGCGAGCAGTACTTC. Protein sequence: CAWSAPAGGRSEQYF.

The chain couples TRBV7-9 to TRBJ2-7; 8 bases align to TRBD1. The CDR3 totals 15 residues. The germline gives CDR1 SEHNR, CDR2 FQNEAQ (reference sequence). The V segment lost 5 bases and the J segment 2 bases; nucleotides outside the gene matches: 8. The CDR3 nucleotides are TGTGCCAGCAGCGTCACCGGGACAGGACCCTACGAGCAGTACTTC. It encodes CASSVTGTGPYEQYF.

The rearrangement links TRBV27 to TRBJ1-2; 8 nucleotides match TRBD1. The CDR3 totals 16 residues. CDR1 is MNHEY, CDR2 SMNVEV, per germline (reference sequence). Losses at the gene ends were 4 bases for V and 5 bases for J; bases not matched to a gene: 12. CDR3 DNA sequence: TGTGCCAGCAGTTGGACAGGGACATCCTATCTTTATGGCTACACCTTC. This encodes CASSWTGTSYLYGYTF.

The chain has TRBV5-1 and TRBJ2-7; 7 bases map to TRBD1. V shed 0 bases, J shed 6 bases, and the junction held 6 bases outside the gene matches. CDR1 SGHRS and CDR2 YFSETQ come from the germline V gene. There are 14 residues in the CDR3. This chain's CDR3 is CASSLDDRVSEQYF. DNA of the CDR3: TGCGCCAGCAGCTTGGACGACAGGGTCAGCGAGCAGTACTTC.

The genes are TRBV5-8 and TRBJ2-7; D is possibly TRBD2 (5 bases). This CDR3 region has 13 residues. Germline V CDR1 and CDR2: SGHTS, YDEGEE. Trimming cost V 6 bases and J 3 bases, with 13 bases left between them. CDR3 coding DNA: TGTGCCAGCACTCGGACTTTCGACTACGAGCAGTACTTC. It yields the protein CASTRTFDYEQYF.

The rearrangement links TRBV6-1 to TRBJ1-2; the match to TRBD1 covers 8 bases. Germline V CDR1 and CDR2: MNHNS, SASEGT. Trimming cost V 7 bases and J 2 bases; bases outside gene matches: 9. The CDR3 is 15 amino acids. The DNA for the CDR3 is TGTGCCAGCATCCGCGATCGACAGGGGAACTATGGCTACACCTTC. Amino acid sequence: CASIRDRQGNYGYTF.

The chain is built from TRBV6-1 and TRBJ2-7, with D perhaps TRBD1 (6 bases). Germline values: CDR1 MNHNS, CDR2 SASEGT. The CDR3 sequence is 15 residues long. Trimming took 4 bases from V and 2 from J, leaving 15 bases between them. DNA for the CDR3: TGTGCCAGCAGTGGAGGGACACGGACCACCTACGAGCAGTACTTC. Translation: CASSGGTRTTYEQYF.

V gene TRBV4-2 combines with J gene TRBJ2-7; tentatively, D is TRBD2 (5 bases). Per germline, CDR1 LGHNA and CDR2 YNFKEQ. The CDR3 length is 15 residues. Trimming took off 4 bases at V and 5 bases at J, with 18 bases between the two ends. In DNA form, the CDR3 reads TGTGCCAGCAGCCTAGCTACAGTCCTCGGGAACGAGCAGTACTTC. This sequence encodes CASSLATVLGNEQYF.

The chain combines TRBV10-3 with TRBJ1-6; a possible D gene is TRBD1 (6 bases). V shed 6 bases and J shed 9 bases, with 15 bases lying between them. CDR1 and CDR2 from the germline V gene are ENHRY and SYGVKD. The CDR3 contains 14 residues. This chain's CDR3 is CAIRAGTPTSPLHF. The CDR3 bases are TGTGCCATCAGGGCCGGGACACCAACTTCACCCCTCCACTTT.

This clone was seen just once. This chain joins TRBV19 and TRBJ2-3; 9 nucleotides agree with TRBD1. V dropped 10 bases and J dropped 7; count of bases not matched to a gene: 15. This CDR3 region has 15 residues. Germline V gene data show CDR1 as LNHDA and CDR2 as SQIVND (reference sequence). CDR3 loop: CATVSRGQGFYTQYF. The CDR3 DNA reads TGTGCCACCGTCAGCCGGGGACAGGGATTTTATACGCAGTATTTT.

This chain joins TRBV19 and TRBJ2-7, with D perhaps TRBD2 (6 bases). The length of the CDR3 is 13 residues. V was pared by 4 bases and J by 6 bases, with 13 bases between. Looked up from germline, CDR1 is LNHDA and CDR2 is SQIVND (reference sequence). The CDR3 DNA follows: TGTGCCAGTAGTACCCTTGGAGGGGCCGAGCAGTACTTC. Translated, it gives CASSTLGGAEQYF.

The chain is built from TRBV6-5 and TRBJ1-6; D might be TRBD1 (6 bases). The CDR3 has 15 residues. Germline V gene lookup returns CDR1 MNHEY and CDR2 SVGAGI. The ends were cut back, 0 bases at V and 9 bases at J, with 12 bases in the middle. The CDR3 sequence is CASSYSDSKGSPLHF. CDR3 sequence (DNA): TGTGCCAGCAGTTACTCGGACAGCAAGGGTTCACCCCTCCACTTT.

The V call is TRBV14, the J call TRBJ1-1, with D tentatively TRBD1 (6 bases). The V gene's germline CDR1 is SGHDN and CDR2 FVKESK. The CDR3 loop spans 12 amino acids. V gave up 4 bases and J gave up 9 bases, with 12 bases separating them. In nucleotides, the CDR3 is TGTGCCAGCAGCCGAGGGGGAACTCAAGCTTTCTTT. Amino acids: CASSRGGTQAFF. The whole variable domain, filled in from reference TRBV14 and TRBJ1-1, reads EAGVTQFPSHSVIEKGQTVTLRCDPISGHDNLYWYRRVMGKEIKFLLHFVKESKQDESGMPNNRFLAERTGGTYSTLKVQPAELEDSGVYFCASSRGGTQAFFGQGTRLTVV.

The rearrangement joins TRBV9 to TRBJ1-1; TRBD1 aligns across 8 bases. Germline V gene lookup returns CDR1 SGDLS and CDR2 YYNGEE. The CDR3 sequence is 14 residues long. The J segment lost 4 bases and the V segment lost 4 bases, leaving 6 bases of the junction unmatched. The CDR3 reads CASSPTTGATEAFF. CDR3 coding DNA: TGTGCCAGCAGCCCGACGACAGGGGCCACTGAAGCTTTCTTT.

The chain recombines TRBV10-3 with TRBJ1-4; D is uncertain. The CDR3 extends over 16 amino acids. Germline loops: CDR1 ENHRY, CDR2 SYGVKD. V was pared by 3 bases and J by 0 bases, with 11 bases between. CDR3 bases: TGTGCCATCAGTGAAGGTGGGCATGCAACTAATGAAAAACTGTTTTTT. Translated: CAISEGGHATNEKLFF.

This chain uses TRBV28 with TRBJ2-1; 15 positions match TRBD2. V lost 8 bases to trimming and J lost 9 bases; unmatched junction nucleotides: 5. The CDR3 contains 14 residues. The germline V gene encodes CDR1 MDHEN and CDR2 SYDVKM. The CDR3 DNA reads as TGTGCCAGCCTTCCGGGACTAGCGGGGGGTGAGCAGTTCTTC. Translating it yields CASLPGLAGGEQFF. Together with reference TRBV28 and TRBJ2-1, the CDR3 gives the full variable domain: DVKVTQSSRYLVKRTGEKVFLECVQDMDHENMFWYRQDPGLGLRLIYFSYDVKMKEKGDIPEGYSVSREKKERFSLILESASTNQTSMYLCASLPGLAGGEQFFGPGTRLTVL.

The chain has TRBV5-6 and TRBJ2-7, with D perhaps matching TRBD2 (7 bases). The CDR3 is 15 residues long. The germline V gene encodes CDR1 SGHDT and CDR2 YYEEEE. Trimming took off 0 bases at V and 4 bases at J, with 14 bases between the two ends. CDR3 sequence reads: CASSLVGGPRYEQYF. The CDR3 nucleotides are TGTGCCAGCAGCTTGGTGGGGGGGCCGCGGTACGAGCAGTACTTC.

This clone showed up just a few times. The chain combines TRBV30 with TRBJ1-1; 8 nucleotides match TRBD1. CDR1 is GTSNPN and CDR2 is SVGIG in the germline V gene (reference sequence). V lost 4 bases to trimming and J lost 1 base; unmatched junction nucleotides: 5. The CDR3 is 14 amino acids. The CDR3 sequence: CAWTLGQANTEAFF. The CDR3 DNA is TGTGCCTGGACCTTGGGACAGGCGAACACTGAAGCTTTCTTT.

The J gene is TRBJ1-5, the V gene TRBV11-1; no definite D call. Trimming took 2 bases from V and 0 from J, leaving 8 bases between them. CDR1 is SGHAT and CDR2 is FQDESV in the germline V gene (reference sequence). CDR3 length: 15 amino acids. The CDR3 bases are TGTGCCAGCAGCTTATCTCGGGATAGCAATCAGCCCCAGCATTTT. It specifies CASSLSRDSNQPQHF.